This TCR beta chain was captured by sequencing in a study of OX40 agonist ivuxolimab in advanced cancers. Background on the study: At 82.7% male, the cohort had a mean age of approximately 64 years, ranging from about 23 to 80. Antecedent anti-PD-1, anti-PD-L1 or anti-CTLA-4 therapy was permissible, with roughly 36% having received some. Notes on the study in general: Circulating CD4+ and CD8+ T cells showed clonal expansion by week 6 at 0.1 to 3.0 mg/kg. CD8+ T cells (on average) carried more expanded clones than CD4+ T cells.

Per germline, CDR1 MNHEY and CDR2 SMNVEV (reference sequence). This CDR3 comprises 14 residues. Deletions cut 4 bases from V and 4 bases from J, with 14 bases between. Repertoires were generated with immunoSEQ multiplex PCR, while TCRdb's copy carries only in-frame clones and drops some. The sample lists some 80,000 clones; over 70% were seen once. This clone was picked up one time. Antigen specificity is unknown. The chain employs TRBV27 and TRBJ2-7, with D perhaps given as TRBD1 or TRBD2 (5 bases each). The clonotype originates from an adult with an advanced solid tumor such as melanoma, head and neck, liver or kidney cancer. The source material was CD4+ or CD8+ T cells sorted from blood, sampled in a trial of the OX40 agonist ivuxolimab. The CDR3: CASSSPGRRYEQYF. The CDR3 coding sequence is TGTGCCAGCAGTTCCCCGGGACGTCGTTACGAGCAGTACTTC.